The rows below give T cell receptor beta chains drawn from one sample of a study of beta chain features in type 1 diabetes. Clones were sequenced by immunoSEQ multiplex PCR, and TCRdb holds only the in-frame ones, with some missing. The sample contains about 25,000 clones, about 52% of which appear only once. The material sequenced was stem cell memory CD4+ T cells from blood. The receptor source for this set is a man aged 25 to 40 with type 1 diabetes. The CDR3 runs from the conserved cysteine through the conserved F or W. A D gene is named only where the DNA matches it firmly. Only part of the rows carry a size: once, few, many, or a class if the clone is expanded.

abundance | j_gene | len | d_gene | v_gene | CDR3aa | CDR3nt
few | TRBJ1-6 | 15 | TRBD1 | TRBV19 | CASSTAGQGDSPLHF | TGTGCCAGTAGTACCGCCGGGCAGGGGGATTCACCCCTCCACTTT
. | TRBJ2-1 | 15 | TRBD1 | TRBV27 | CASSRTGDPYNEQFF | TGTGCCAGCAGTCGAACAGGGGACCCCTACAATGAGCAGTTCTTC
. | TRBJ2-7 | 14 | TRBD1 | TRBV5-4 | CASSSGQRGYEQYF | TGTGCCAGCAGCTCGGGACAGAGAGGATACGAGCAGTACTTC
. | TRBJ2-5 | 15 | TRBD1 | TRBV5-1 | CASSWVGTGVETQYF | TGCGCCAGCAGCTGGGTCGGGACAGGGGTAGAGACCCAGTACTTC
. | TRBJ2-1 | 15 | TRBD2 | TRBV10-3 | CAISLTSGDHNEQFF | TGTGCCATCAGCCTGACTAGCGGGGATCACAATGAGCAGTTCTTC
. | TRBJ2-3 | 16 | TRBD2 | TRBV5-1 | CASSYRLAGGTDTQYF | TGCGCCAGCAGCTACCGACTAGCGGGAGGGACAGATACGCAGTATTTT
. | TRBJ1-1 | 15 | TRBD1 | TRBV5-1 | CASSSGQGGNTEAFF | TGCGCCAGCAGCTCCGGACAGGGTGGGAACACTGAAGCTTTCTTT
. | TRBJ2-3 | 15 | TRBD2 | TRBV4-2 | CASSPSRGDTDTQYF | TGTGCCAGCAGTCCTTCTCGGGGGGACACAGATACGCAGTATTTT
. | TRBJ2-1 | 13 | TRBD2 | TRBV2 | CASSGLADNEQFF | TGTGCCAGCAGCGGACTAGCGGACAATGAGCAGTTCTTC
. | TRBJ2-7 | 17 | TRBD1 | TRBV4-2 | CASSEYLQGQGTYEQYF | TGTGCCAGCAGTGAGTATCTCCAGGGACAGGGAACCTACGAGCAGTACTTC
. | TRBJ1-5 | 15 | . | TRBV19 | CASRVGAGLDQPQHF | TGTGCCAGTAGGGTCGGAGCGGGGTTGGATCAGCCCCAGCATTTT
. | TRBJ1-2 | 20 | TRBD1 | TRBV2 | CASSDKFPGRGTGVNYGYTF | TGTGCCAGCAGTGATAAGTTTCCCGGGCGGGGGACAGGAGTTAACTATGGCTACACCTTC
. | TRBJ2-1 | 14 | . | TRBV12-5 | CASGLVGPGTQLFF | .
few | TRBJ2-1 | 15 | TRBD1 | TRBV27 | CASSLTQGAPNEQFF | TGTGCCAGCAGCCTCACCCAGGGGGCTCCCAATGAGCAGTTCTTC
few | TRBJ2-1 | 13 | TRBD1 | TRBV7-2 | CASSDRVKNEQFF | TGTGCCAGTTCTGACAGGGTTAAGAATGAGCAGTTCTTC
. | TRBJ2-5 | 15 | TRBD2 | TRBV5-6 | CASSWPGLAQETQYF | TGTGCCAGCAGCTGGCCGGGACTAGCTCAGGAGACCCAGTACTTC
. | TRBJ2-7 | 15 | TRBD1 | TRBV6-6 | CASSGGGDRGHEQYF | TGTGCCAGCAGTGGGGGTGGGGACAGGGGCCACGAGCAGTACTTC
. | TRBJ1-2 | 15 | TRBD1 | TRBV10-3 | CAISTRSGTGDGYTF | TGTGCCATCAGCACACGATCCGGGACAGGGGATGGCTACACCTTC